The rows below give T cell receptor beta chains drawn from one sample of a study of blood T cell repertoires in COVID-19. Repertoires were generated with immunoSEQ multiplex PCR, while TCRdb's copy carries only in-frame clones and drops some. The data hold under 150,000 clones, with 70% to 90% observed a single time. Sequenced: peripheral blood. These receptors all stem from a woman aged 55-69 years with COVID-19, enrolled during active disease. Each CDR3 is given with its conserved first and last residue. A D gene is named only where the DNA matches it firmly. Not every row has a clone size; where given, it reads once, few, many or a size class.

clone_size: .; j_call: TRBJ2-2; v_call: TRBV4-2; d_call: TRBD1; cdr3_nt: TGTGCCAGCAGCCAACGACAGGGGGCTACCACCGGGGAGCTGTTTTTT; cdr3_aa: CASSQRQGATTGELFF
clone_size: .; j_call: TRBJ1-1; v_call: TRBV28; d_call: .; cdr3_nt: TGTGCCAGCATCAACAGGCGGCCTGACACTGAAGCTTTCTTT; cdr3_aa: CASINRRPDTEAFF
clone_size: .; j_call: TRBJ2-2; v_call: TRBV10-3; d_call: TRBD2; cdr3_nt: TGTGCCATCAGTGAGTCGACCGGGGGGGGCCATGGCACCGGGGAGCTGTTTTTT; cdr3_aa: CAISESTGGGHGTGELFF
clone_size: .; j_call: TRBJ1-4; v_call: TRBV24-1; d_call: TRBD1; cdr3_nt: TGTGCCACCAGTGATTCTAGGACAGGTCTTGGGGAAAAACTGTTTTTT; cdr3_aa: CATSDSRTGLGEKLFF
clone_size: .; j_call: TRBJ1-2; v_call: TRBV11-2; d_call: .; cdr3_nt: TGTGCCAGCAGCATCGGGGTGGAGGACTATGGCTACACCTTC; cdr3_aa: CASSIGVEDYGYTF
clone_size: .; j_call: TRBJ2-2; v_call: TRBV6-1; d_call: .; cdr3_nt: TGTGCCAGCAGTGAGGGGGGGGCGGACACCGGGGAGCTGTTTTTT; cdr3_aa: CASSEGGADTGELFF
clone_size: .; j_call: TRBJ1-2; v_call: TRBV7-3; d_call: .; cdr3_nt: TGTGCCAGCAGCTTAAAGGGGTCATATGGCTACACCTTC; cdr3_aa: CASSLKGSYGYTF
clone_size: .; j_call: TRBJ1-5; v_call: TRBV4-2; d_call: .; cdr3_nt: TGTGCCAGCAGCCAAGATAAGAGTCAGCCCCAGCATTTT; cdr3_aa: CASSQDKSQPQHF
clone_size: .; j_call: TRBJ1-1; v_call: TRBV2; d_call: TRBD1; cdr3_nt: TGTGCCAGCCTAGGACAGGGTGGCACTGAAGCTTTCTTT; cdr3_aa: CASLGQGGTEAFF
clone_size: few; j_call: TRBJ2-7; v_call: TRBV4-2; d_call: .; cdr3_nt: TGTGCCAGCAGCCAATCCCTCTACGAGCAGTACTTC; cdr3_aa: CASSQSLYEQYF
clone_size: .; j_call: TRBJ2-1; v_call: TRBV7-6; d_call: .; cdr3_nt: TGTGCCAGCAGCCTAGACCCCAGCTCCTACAATGAGCAGTTCTTC; cdr3_aa: CASSLDPSSYNEQFF
clone_size: .; j_call: TRBJ2-5; v_call: TRBV9; d_call: .; cdr3_nt: TGTGCCAGCAGCGTAGGCCCACTCCAAGAGACCCAGTACTTC; cdr3_aa: CASSVGPLQETQYF
clone_size: once; j_call: TRBJ2-5; v_call: TRBV7-8; d_call: TRBD2; cdr3_nt: TGTGCCAGCAGCTCTGGGACTAGCTATGAGGAGACCCAGTACTTC; cdr3_aa: CASSSGTSYEETQYF
clone_size: .; j_call: TRBJ2-2; v_call: TRBV19; d_call: .; cdr3_nt: TGTGCCAGTACGGAGGGAATGGGAATCGGGGAGCTGTTTTTT; cdr3_aa: CASTEGMGIGELFF
clone_size: .; j_call: TRBJ1-2; v_call: TRBV7-8; d_call: TRBD1; cdr3_nt: TGTGCCAGCAGCCGAGGGGGACAGGGGGCGAACTATGGCTACACCTTC; cdr3_aa: CASSRGGQGANYGYTF
clone_size: .; j_call: TRBJ2-2; v_call: TRBV19; d_call: .; cdr3_nt: TGTGCCAGTAGTATAACTCTACGGGGAACCGGGGAGCTGTTTTTT; cdr3_aa: CASSITLRGTGELFF
clone_size: once; j_call: TRBJ1-1; v_call: TRBV11-3; d_call: TRBD1; cdr3_nt: TGTGCCAGCAGCTTAGGAGGACAGGGCACTGAAGCTTTCTTT; cdr3_aa: CASSLGGQGTEAFF
clone_size: once; j_call: TRBJ2-7; v_call: TRBV7-8; d_call: TRBD1; cdr3_nt: TGTGCCAGCAGCCTCACCGGGACAGGCGACGAGCAGTACTTC; cdr3_aa: CASSLTGTGDEQYF
clone_size: .; j_call: TRBJ1-1; v_call: TRBV27; d_call: TRBD1; cdr3_nt: TGTGCCAGCAGTTTAGATAGGACAGGGACTGAAGCTTTCTTT; cdr3_aa: CASSLDRTGTEAFF
clone_size: .; j_call: TRBJ2-7; v_call: TRBV3-1/TRBV3-2; d_call: .; cdr3_nt: TGTGCCAGCACCTTCGACAGGTCCCCCAATGAGCAGTACTTC; cdr3_aa: CASTFDRSPNEQYF
clone_size: .; j_call: TRBJ1-3; v_call: TRBV14; d_call: .; cdr3_nt: TGTGCCAGCAGCCAAGTACACCCACCCGGAAACACCATATATTTT; cdr3_aa: CASSQVHPPGNTIYF
clone_size: .; j_call: TRBJ2-7; v_call: TRBV11-2; d_call: .; cdr3_nt: TGTGCCAGCAGCGCGGACATTACGATCTCCTACGAGCAGTACTTC; cdr3_aa: CASSADITISYEQYF
clone_size: .; j_call: TRBJ1-6; v_call: TRBV19; d_call: .; cdr3_nt: TGTGCCAGTAGTGCACAGGGATTTGGGGTGTTGTATTCACCCCTCCACTTT; cdr3_aa: CASSAQGFGVLYSPLHF
clone_size: few; j_call: TRBJ2-7; v_call: TRBV2; d_call: TRBD2; cdr3_nt: TGTGCCAGCAGTCTGGCGGGAGTAGGCTCCTACGAGCAGTACTTC; cdr3_aa: CASSLAGVGSYEQYF
clone_size: .; j_call: TRBJ2-2; v_call: TRBV29-1; d_call: .; cdr3_nt: TGCAGCGGTGGGGAGGGACAACTCGCGAACACCGGGGAGCTGTTTTTT; cdr3_aa: CSGGEGQLANTGELFF
clone_size: .; j_call: TRBJ1-1; v_call: TRBV7-2; d_call: .; cdr3_nt: TGTGCCAGCAGCTTCCTAGAGAACACTGAAGCTTTCTTT; cdr3_aa: CASSFLENTEAFF
clone_size: once; j_call: TRBJ2-5; v_call: TRBV9; d_call: .; cdr3_nt: TGTGCCAGCAGCGGGTCGACTAGCCAAGAGACCCAGTACTTC; cdr3_aa: CASSGSTSQETQYF
clone_size: .; j_call: TRBJ2-2; v_call: TRBV13; d_call: TRBD1; cdr3_nt: TGTGCCAGCATTCGGACAGGGGGCAGCACCGGGGAGCTGTTTTTT; cdr3_aa: CASIRTGGSTGELFF
clone_size: once; j_call: TRBJ2-5; v_call: TRBV9; d_call: .; cdr3_nt: TGTGCCAGCAGCGCGGGGGATTTGGGGACCCAGTACTTC; cdr3_aa: CASSAGDLGTQYF
clone_size: .; j_call: TRBJ1-6; v_call: TRBV19; d_call: .; cdr3_nt: TGTGCCAGTAGTATCAAAACCGAGACAGTGTTTAATTCACCCCTCCACTTT; cdr3_aa: CASSIKTETVFNSPLHF
clone_size: .; j_call: TRBJ2-1; v_call: TRBV7-2; d_call: TRBD1; cdr3_nt: TGTGCCAGCAGCCCCCCCAGGGGGGAGCAGTTCTTC; cdr3_aa: CASSPPRGEQFF
clone_size: .; j_call: TRBJ2-1; v_call: TRBV4-1; d_call: .; cdr3_nt: TGCGCCAGCAGCCAAGATCCGCGCGAGAGCTCCTACAATGAGCAGTTCTTC; cdr3_aa: CASSQDPRESSYNEQFF
clone_size: .; j_call: TRBJ2-1; v_call: TRBV19; d_call: .; cdr3_nt: TGTGCCAGTAGTATAACAGGGCAGGGCTCCTACAATGAGCAGTTCTTC; cdr3_aa: CASSITGQGSYNEQFF
clone_size: .; j_call: TRBJ1-1; v_call: TRBV20-1; d_call: .; cdr3_nt: TGCAGTGCCCCGGGGGGGGGCGCAGCTTTCTTT; cdr3_aa: CSAPGGGAAFF
clone_size: .; j_call: TRBJ2-2; v_call: TRBV9; d_call: TRBD2; cdr3_nt: TGTGCCAGCAGCGTAGTCGGACTAGCGGGGGGAGAGACCGGGGAGCTGTTTTTT; cdr3_aa: CASSVVGLAGGETGELFF
clone_size: .; j_call: TRBJ2-5; v_call: TRBV24-1; d_call: TRBD1; cdr3_nt: TGTGCCACCAGTGATCCCGGGACAGGGGATCGAGAGGAGACCCAGTACTTC; cdr3_aa: CATSDPGTGDREETQYF
clone_size: .; j_call: TRBJ1-6; v_call: TRBV5-5; d_call: TRBD1; cdr3_nt: TGTGCCAGCAGCTTAAGAACCGCCCGGGACAGCTATTATAATTCACCCCTCCACTTT; cdr3_aa: CASSLRTARDSYYNSPLHF
clone_size: .; j_call: TRBJ1-5; v_call: TRBV7-8; d_call: TRBD1; cdr3_nt: TGTGCCAGCAGGTTAGACAGGGGTTTTCAGCCCCAGCATTTT; cdr3_aa: CASRLDRGFQPQHF
clone_size: .; j_call: TRBJ1-1; v_call: TRBV11-1; d_call: .; cdr3_nt: TGTGCCAGCAGCTTCCATGGGGGCTTCGGCACTGAAGCTTTCTTT; cdr3_aa: CASSFHGGFGTEAFF
clone_size: .; j_call: TRBJ2-4; v_call: TRBV19; d_call: .; cdr3_nt: TGTGCCACCTCCAGATCAACGGGCATTCAGTACTTC; cdr3_aa: CATSRSTGIQYF
clone_size: .; j_call: TRBJ1-1; v_call: TRBV14; d_call: .; cdr3_nt: TGTGCCAGCAGCTTCCAGGGAGGGGGAACTGAAGCTTTCTTT; cdr3_aa: CASSFQGGGTEAFF
clone_size: .; j_call: TRBJ1-5; v_call: TRBV2; d_call: .; cdr3_nt: TGTGCAGTGGGAGGGAATCAGCCCCAGCATTTT; cdr3_aa: CAVGGNQPQHF